This TCR beta chain was sequenced in a study of blood T cell repertoires in COVID-19. The table came from immunoSEQ multiplex PCR; TCRdb's copy has only in-frame clones and leaves some out. This sample carries fewer than 200,000 clones, around 85% of them seen once, and the ten largest clones take 1.2%. J lost 9 bases, V lost 2 bases, and 7 bases had no gene match. The germline V gene has CDR1 SGHRS and CDR2 YFSETQ. The CDR3 covers 14 residues. The rearrangement joins TRBV5-1 to TRBJ2-1; 8 bases agree with TRBD2. The source material was peripheral blood. The origin of this receptor is a man aged 55 to 70 who had recovered from COVID-19. The CDR3 DNA follows: TGCGCCAGCAGCTTAGGGCGGGGGGACGGTGAGCAGTTCTTC. Translating it yields CASSLGRGDGEQFF.